The present T cell receptor (beta chain) was sequenced within a study of radiotherapy plus CTLA-4 blockade in lung cancer. Study summary: Objective response was observed in roughly a sixth of patients, and disease control in approximately 33%. Study results and caveats: Increased serum interferon-beta after radiation also reportedly predicted response strongly.

Libraries were prepared by immunoSEQ multiplex PCR; TCRdb keeps only in-frame clonotypes and omits some of them. This table has more than 75,000 clones, more than 75% appearing once. Points on this clone: Antigen unknown.

CDR1 is SGHAT, CDR2 FQNNGV, per germline. Trimming pared 5 bases from V and 5 bases from J, leaving 12 bases between. This CDR3 comprises 13 residues. The V call is TRBV11-2, the J call TRBJ1-1; the D gene is possibly TRBD1 (5 bases). The sequences come from peripheral blood, collected from a patient treated with radiotherapy plus ipilimumab. This sequence was found in a human donor with non-small cell lung cancer who had stable disease on radiotherapy plus ipilimumab. CDR3 loop: CASSPGPSTEAFF. CDR3 nucleotides: TGTGCCAGCAGCCCGGGACCGTCGACTGAAGCTTTCTTT. The variable domain in full, completed from reference TRBV11-2 and TRBJ1-1, reads EAGVAQSPRYKIIEKRQSVAFWCNPISGHATLYWYQQILGQGPKLLIQFQNNGVVDDSQLPKDRFSAERLKGVDSTLKIQPAKLEDSAVYLCASSPGPSTEAFFGQGTRLTVV.